The 31 T cell receptor beta chains below come from one sample, sequenced in a study of CD4+ T cells in melanoma. Sequencing used immunoSEQ multiplex PCR; TCRdb keeps in-frame clones, though not all of them. The sample consists of roughly 10,000 clones, about three fifths of them appearing once. The sequenced sample was cells from a culture (not recorded whether cultured in vitro). These receptors all stem from a human donor with melanoma.

The chain carries TRBV7-9 and TRBJ1-1; the D is unclear. This CDR3 is built from 15 residues. V lost 2 bases and J lost 1, with 11 bases in between. CDR1 and CDR2 from the germline V gene are SEHNR and FQNEAQ (reference sequence). The CDR3 DNA reads as TGTGCCAGCAGCTTAATGCGGGTAGAGAACACTGAAGCTTTCTTT. Protein product: CASSLMRVENTEAFF. The full variable domain, with the rest looked up from reference TRBV7-9 and TRBJ1-1, is DTGVSQNPRHKITKRGQNVTFRCDPISEHNRLYWYRQTLGQGPEFLTYFQNEAQLEKSRLLSDRFSAERPKGSFSTLEIQRTEQGDSAMYLCASSLMRVENTEAFFGQGTRLTVV.

The rearrangement links TRBV6-5 to TRBJ1-5; tentative D call: TRBD1 (6 bases). The V end lost 5 bases, the J end lost 3 bases, and 8 bases lay between the germline ends. The CDR3 length is 13 residues. Germline CDR1 and CDR2: MNHEY and SVGAGI. The CDR3 bases are TGTGCCAGCAGTCGGACAGCCAATCAGCCCCAGCATTTT. It codes for CASSRTANQPQHF.

The chain couples TRBV2 to TRBJ2-7, with D tentatively TRBD1 (5 bases). Germline values: CDR1 SNHLY, CDR2 FYNNEI. V was trimmed by 3 bases and J by 3 bases, leaving 15 bases between them. CDR3 length: 15 amino acids. The CDR3 spells CASSDLSGLDYEQYF. The CDR3 DNA is TGTGCCAGCAGTGACCTCTCAGGGTTGGACTACGAGCAGTACTTC. Using reference TRBV2 and TRBJ2-7 for the parts outside the CDR3, the full variable domain is EPEVTQTPSHQVTQMGQEVILRCVPISNHLYFYWYRQILGQKVEFLVSFYNNEISEKSEIFDDQFSVERPDGSNFTLKIRSTKLEDSAMYFCASSDLSGLDYEQYFGPGTRLTVT.

The rearrangement uses TRBV18 and TRBJ1-2, with 7 nucleotides matching TRBD1. The V segment lost 3 bases and the J segment 2 bases; nucleotides outside the gene matches: 3. CDR3 length: 14 amino acids. Looked up from germline, CDR1 is KGHSH and CDR2 is LQKENI. The CDR3 loop reads CASSPKQGNYGYTF. In nucleotides, the CDR3 is TGTGCCAGCTCACCTAAACAGGGGAACTATGGCTACACCTTC.

This clone was picked up a small number of times. V usage is TRBV2 and J usage is TRBJ1-2, with TRBD1 as a possible D gene (5 bases). Germline V gene lookup returns CDR1 SNHLY and CDR2 FYNNEI. The CDR3 loop spans 14 amino acids. Trimming took 6 bases from V and 2 from J, leaving 13 bases between them. CDR3 in amino acids: CASSEQDRNYGYTF. The CDR3 coding sequence is TGTGCCAGCAGCGAACAAGACAGAAACTATGGCTACACCTTC.

This rearrangement joins TRBV7-2 to TRBJ2-3, with D tentatively TRBD2 (7 bases). V lost 7 bases and J 4 bases, leaving 15 bases between the germline ends. Germline values: CDR1 SGHTA, CDR2 FQGNSA. The CDR3 has 14 amino acids. The CDR3 here is CASKGGGRADTQYF. The DNA of the CDR3 is TGTGCCAGCAAGGGGGGGGGCAGGGCAGATACGCAGTATTTT.

The genes are TRBV7-2 and TRBJ2-1; 12 bases are shared with TRBD2. Germline V gene data show CDR1 as SGHTA and CDR2 as FQGNSA. CDR3 size: 16 residues. The V and J ends lost 4 bases and 4 bases, in that order; junction bases with no gene match: 5. CDR3 DNA sequence: TGTGCCAGCAGCTCCGGAGGGACTAGCGGGTACAATGAGCAGTTCTTC. It specifies CASSSGGTSGYNEQFF.

The chain links TRBV18 to TRBJ2-5; no clear D gene. CDR3 length: 13 amino acids. Germline V gives CDR1 KGHSH, CDR2 LQKENI. Deletions cut 9 bases from V and 2 bases from J, with 13 bases between. The CDR3 spells CASGVNQQETQYF. DNA of the CDR3: TGTGCCAGTGGAGTGAATCAACAAGAGACCCAGTACTTC.

This chain links TRBV7-6 with TRBJ1-1, with D tentatively TRBD1 (5 bases). Germline V lookup: CDR1 SGHVS, CDR2 FNYEAQ. V lost 5 bases, J lost 12 bases, and 19 bases lay in between. The CDR3 runs 13 residues. The CDR3 nucleotides are TGTGCCAGCAGCCCTGGGGCAGCTCCTGGGACTTTCTTT. This sequence encodes CASSPGAAPGTFF.

This clone has only one observation. V usage is TRBV5-1 and J usage is TRBJ2-3, with TRBD2 matching over 8 bases. Germline V CDR1 and CDR2: SGHRS, YFSETQ. The CDR3 sequence is 16 residues long. V was pared by 1 base and J by 0 bases, with 4 bases of the junction left unmatched. The CDR3 loop reads CASSLLGTRSTDTQYF. In nucleotides, the CDR3 is TGCGCCAGCAGCTTGTTGGGGACTAGAAGCACAGATACGCAGTATTTT.

V usage is TRBV6-1 and J usage is TRBJ1-2; TRBD1 matches at 7 bases. CDR1 and CDR2 from the germline V gene are MNHNS and SASEGT. Unmatched junction bases numbered 6, after V lost 4 bases and J lost 4 bases. The CDR3 is 14 amino acids. The CDR3 DNA sequence: TGTGCCAGCAGTGTTATTCAGGGGGTCTATGGCTACACCTTC. Protein: CASSVIQGVYGYTF.

J is TRBJ2-6 and V is TRBV9, with D tentatively TRBD2 (6 bases). Germline CDR1 and CDR2: SGDLS and YYNGEE. The CDR3 covers 14 residues. V was cut by 6 bases and J by 1 base, with 8 bases left in between. In nucleotides, the CDR3 is TGTGCCAGCAACCGGGGGTCTGGGGCCAACGTCCTGACTTTC. Protein sequence: CASNRGSGANVLTF.

The chain has TRBV6-6 and TRBJ2-1; no firm D call. Trimming stripped 6 bases from V and 5 bases from J, with 5 bases between. CDR1 and CDR2 from the germline V gene are MNHNY and SVGAGI (reference sequence). The CDR3 sequence is 11 residues long. DNA of the CDR3: TGTGCCAGCAGGGTGAACAATGAGCAGTTCTTC. This translates into CASRVNNEQFF.

The V and J genes are TRBV6-1 and TRBJ1-5; D is uncertain. Germline CDR1 MNHNS, CDR2 SASEGT. V lost 6 bases to trimming and J lost 5 bases, with 14 bases between them. This CDR3 contains 14 residues. The CDR3 coding sequence is TGTGCCAGCAGGCTAATGTGGCGGCATCAGCCCCAGCATTTT. Translated: CASRLMWRHQPQHF.

This clone turned up a few times. This rearrangement joins TRBV5-8 to TRBJ1-4, with 10 bases lining up with TRBD1. Germline V gene data show CDR1 as SGHTS and CDR2 as YDEGEE. J was trimmed by 6 bases and V by 4 bases; bases with no gene match: 6. The CDR3 sequence is 15 residues long. CDR3 region: CASSPYGTGDEKLFF. Written as DNA, the CDR3 is TGTGCCAGCAGCCCCTATGGGACAGGGGATGAAAAACTGTTTTTT.

V is TRBV29-1 and J is TRBJ2-3; a weak D match, TRBD1 (5 bases). The CDR3 covers 13 residues. CDR1 is SQVTM, CDR2 ANQGSEA, per germline. With 4 bases removed from V and 2 bases from J, the gap between germline ends came to 10 bases. CDR3: CSVGQYYTDTQYF. In nucleotides, the CDR3 is TGCAGCGTTGGACAGTATTACACAGATACGCAGTATTTT.

CDR3 DNA sequence: TGTGCCAGTACCATGATTGCTTATTCTGGAAACACCATATATTTT. Its protein is CASTMIAYSGNTIYF. This chain links TRBV19 with TRBJ1-3; D not resolved. The length of the CDR3 is 15 residues. The germline V and J ends were trimmed by 7 bases and 1 base, with 14 bases remaining between them. Germline assignment: CDR1 LNHDA and CDR2 SQIVND (reference sequence).

This chain uses TRBV25-1 with TRBJ2-1, with TRBD1 matching over 7 bases. The CDR3 contains 12 residues. V shed 6 bases, J shed 7 bases, and the junction held 3 bases outside the gene matches. CDR1 MGHDK and CDR2 SYGVNS come from the germline V gene. The CDR3 nucleotides read TGTGCCAGCAGCAAGACAGGGAATGAGCAGTTCTTC. Its translation: CASSKTGNEQFF.

The V gene is TRBV5-1, the J gene TRBJ2-1, with 7 bases lining up with TRBD1. The germline CDR1 and CDR2 sequences are SGHRS and YFSETQ. V was clipped by 2 bases and J by 7 bases; unmatched bases: 9. The CDR3 runs 15 residues. The CDR3 spells CASSFTGVVVNEQFF. The CDR3 coding sequence is TGCGCCAGCAGCTTTACAGGGGTAGTCGTTAATGAGCAGTTCTTC.

This clone was observed a few times. V usage is TRBV5-6 and J usage is TRBJ2-6; D is possibly TRBD1 or TRBD2 (5 bases each). Germline values: CDR1 SGHDT, CDR2 YYEEEE. The CDR3 contains 19 residues. The germline V and J ends were trimmed by 2 bases and 4 bases, with 22 bases remaining between them. The CDR3 DNA reads TGTGCCAGCAGCTTTCGCCCGGGGCGGTCAGTGCAGGGGGCCAACGTCCTGACTTTC. It translates to CASSFRPGRSVQGANVLTF. The variable domain in full, completed from reference TRBV5-6 and TRBJ2-6, reads DAGVTQSPTHLIKTRGQQVTLRCSPKSGHDTVSWYQQALGQGPQFIFQYYEEEERQRGNFPDRFSGHQFPNYSSELNVNALLLGDSALYLCASSFRPGRSVQGANVLTFGAGSRLTVL.

The chain is built from TRBV5-1 and TRBJ1-4; tentative D call: TRBD1 (5 bases). Trimming took 4 bases from V and 7 from J, leaving 20 bases between them. The CDR3 has 16 amino acids. Germline V gives CDR1 SGHRS, CDR2 YFSETQ. The CDR3 nucleotides are TGCGCCAGCAGCACTACCCTCGTCAGGGCGGGTGAAAAACTGTTTTTT. It encodes CASSTTLVRAGEKLFF.

The chain carries TRBV6-5 and TRBJ1-4; D remains unclear. Germline lookup yields CDR1 MNHEY and CDR2 SVGAGI. Trimming took off 4 bases at V and 7 bases at J, with 13 bases between the two ends. The CDR3 length is 14 residues. CDR3 in DNA: TGTGCCAGCAGTTCACCTTACTCGTCTGAAAAACTGTTTTTT. Its protein is CASSSPYSSEKLFF.

The genes are TRBV7-8 and TRBJ1-2, with D unclear. This CDR3 comprises 13 residues. Germline V gene sequence: CDR1 SGHVS, CDR2 FQNEAQ. Trimming stripped 3 bases from V and 4 bases from J, with 9 bases between. The CDR3: CASSFLIRYGYTF. DNA for the CDR3: TGTGCCAGCAGCTTCTTAATACGCTATGGCTACACCTTC.

This clone was picked up one time. CDR3 nucleotides: TGTGCCAGCAGTTACTCCCGGGGCACTAATGAAAAACTGTTTTTT. This encodes CASSYSRGTNEKLFF. The chain couples TRBV6-5 to TRBJ1-4; tentatively, D is TRBD1 (5 bases). Germline V lookup: CDR1 MNHEY, CDR2 SVGAGI. The CDR3 spans 15 residues. Trimming cost V 0 bases and J 2 bases, with 7 bases left between them.

The chain links TRBV5-6 to TRBJ1-6; D is unclear. This CDR3 is 12 amino acids long. Germline CDR1 reads SGHDT; CDR2 reads YYEEEE. V was shortened by 4 bases and J by 7 bases, with 6 bases between the two germline ends. The CDR3 DNA is TGTGCCAGCAGCGGCTACAATTCACCCCTCCACTTT. Its translation: CASSGYNSPLHF.

The V call is TRBV15, the J call TRBJ2-5; 11 positions agree with TRBD2. V gave up 0 bases and J gave up 4 bases; unmatched junction bases: 4. CDR3 length: 16 residues. Per the germline V gene, CDR1 is LNHNV and CDR2 is YYDKDF (reference sequence). The CDR3 protein is CATSREKTSGAETQYF. CDR3 sequence (DNA): TGTGCCACCAGCAGAGAGAAGACTAGCGGGGCAGAGACCCAGTACTTC.

Remarks on this clone: The junction does not match germline at one end; this may be a read error. The same CDR3 arises from other DNA sequences in this sample as well. The CDR3: CASRTPGQITDTQYF. CDR3 nucleotide sequence: TGTGCCAGCAGAACTCCGGGACAGATCACAGATACGCAATATTTT. The chain carries TRBV2 and TRBJ2-3; 7 bases map to TRBD1. Looked up from germline, CDR1 is SNHLY and CDR2 is FYNNEI. The CDR3 has 15 amino acids.

The rearrangement links TRBV12-5 to TRBJ2-1; 8 bases are a match to TRBD2. The CDR3 has 16 amino acids. Trimming at V came to 1 base and at J to 10 bases, leaving 12 bases not matched to a gene. CDR1 and CDR2 from the germline V gene are LGHNT and FRNRAP. The CDR3 sequence: CASGLAGVRGGGEQFF. CDR3 sequence (DNA): TGTGCTAGTGGTTTGGCAGGGGTTCGGGGGGGAGGGGAGCAGTTCTTC. Looking up the rest from reference TRBV12-5 and TRBJ2-1 gives the full variable domain: DARVTQTPRHKVTEMGQEVTMRCQPILGHNTVFWYRQTMMQGLELLAYFRNRAPLDDSGMPKDRFSAEMPDATLATLKIQPSEPRDSAVYFCASGLAGVRGGGEQFFGPGTRLTVL.

V and J are TRBV7-2 and TRBJ1-2; maybe TRBD1 (6 bases). The V and J ends lost 5 bases and 4 bases respectively, with 20 bases between them. Germline V gene lookup returns CDR1 SGHTA and CDR2 FQGNSA. This CDR3 is built from 16 residues. CDR3 protein: CASSPDGGGPGYGYTF. The CDR3 DNA reads TGTGCCAGCAGCCCGGACGGTGGGGGGCCGGGCTATGGCTACACCTTC.

The chain has TRBV18 and TRBJ2-3; D is undetermined. The CDR3 totals 15 residues. Germline V gene lookup returns CDR1 KGHSH and CDR2 LQKENI. V lost 3 bases and J lost 0, with 10 bases in between. For the CDR3, the DNA is TGTGCCAGCTCACCTCAGCCAAGAAGCACAGATACGCAGTATTTT. It translates to CASSPQPRSTDTQYF.

This rearrangement joins TRBV11-2 to TRBJ2-7; D is ambiguous. Trimming took off 2 bases at V and 8 bases at J, with 10 bases between the two ends. The CDR3 has 12 residues. The V gene's germline CDR1 is SGHAT and CDR2 FQNNGV. CDR3 sequence (DNA): TGTGCCAGCAGCTTAAGATCGGGCCAGCAGTACTTC. Encoded protein: CASSLRSGQQYF.